A selection of T cell receptor beta chains follows, all from one sample in a study of T cell responses to AZD1222 COVID-19 vaccine. Produced via immunoSEQ multiplex PCR; TCRdb's table is partial and in-frame only. Of over 150,000 clones in the sample, less than 90% were seen once. Sequences were derived from peripheral blood, sampled on day 0 of AZD1222 vaccination. These receptors all come from an adult in good health. Both conserved end residues are part of each CDR3. The D gene is left open where the match is weak. Some rows have no size entry. The others give once, few or many, or a class for an expanded clone.

v_call: TRBV10-3; clone_size: once; j_call: TRBJ2-7; d_call: -; cdr3_nt: TGTGCCATCAGTGGAGGGACCCCTCCTAAGGGGCAGTACTTC; cdr3_aa: CAISGGTPPKGQYF
v_call: TRBV29-1; clone_size: -; j_call: TRBJ1-4; d_call: -; cdr3_nt: TGCAGCGTTGTAACAGGGTTCGGCGAAAAACTGTTTTTT; cdr3_aa: CSVVTGFGEKLFF
v_call: TRBV4-3; clone_size: -; j_call: TRBJ2-5; d_call: TRBD2; cdr3_nt: TGCGCCAGCAGCCAGGCGGGGGGGCCGGAGACCCAGTACTTC; cdr3_aa: CASSQAGGPETQYF
v_call: TRBV7-2; clone_size: -; j_call: TRBJ2-7; d_call: TRBD2; cdr3_nt: TGTGCCAGCAGCTTAAGTAAAGGACTAGCGGGGGTTTCCTACGAGCAGTACTTC; cdr3_aa: CASSLSKGLAGVSYEQYF
v_call: TRBV29-1; clone_size: few; j_call: TRBJ1-1; d_call: -; cdr3_nt: TGCAGCGTTGGGGCAACGGCCACCGAAGCTTTCTTT; cdr3_aa: CSVGATATEAFF
v_call: TRBV7-2; clone_size: -; j_call: TRBJ2-5; d_call: -; cdr3_nt: TGTGCCAGCAGCTTTCAAATCTGGAGAAACCAAGAGACCCAGTACTTC; cdr3_aa: CASSFQIWRNQETQYF
v_call: TRBV5-1; clone_size: -; j_call: TRBJ1-1; d_call: TRBD1; cdr3_nt: TGCGCCAGCTCCCCCCAAGGACAGGGGAGAACTGAAGCTTTCTTT; cdr3_aa: CASSPQGQGRTEAFF
v_call: TRBV19; clone_size: -; j_call: TRBJ2-2; d_call: -; cdr3_nt: TGTGCCACGACGGATGGACCCGGAACCGGGGAGCTGTTTTTT; cdr3_aa: CATTDGPGTGELFF
v_call: TRBV6-5; clone_size: -; j_call: TRBJ2-7; d_call: TRBD1; cdr3_nt: TGTGCCAGCAGACCACCGGACAGGGCCAAGTACTTC; cdr3_aa: CASRPPDRAKYF
v_call: TRBV7-9; clone_size: -; j_call: TRBJ2-5; d_call: -; cdr3_nt: TGTGCCAGCAGCTTAGCGGGGCAGACCCAGTACTTC; cdr3_aa: CASSLAGQTQYF
v_call: TRBV6-6; clone_size: once; j_call: TRBJ1-2; d_call: TRBD1; cdr3_nt: TGTGCCAGCAGTCCTACAGGGGCAACAGGAGGCTACACCTTC; cdr3_aa: CASSPTGATGGYTF
v_call: TRBV6-5; clone_size: once; j_call: TRBJ1-4; d_call: TRBD1; cdr3_nt: TGTGCCAGCAGTCCGTCGACAGGGGAAAATGAAAAACTGTTTTTT; cdr3_aa: CASSPSTGENEKLFF
v_call: TRBV19; clone_size: -; j_call: TRBJ1-6; d_call: TRBD1; cdr3_nt: TGTGCCAGTAACCCCTCGGACAGGGCCTATAATTCACCCCTCCACTTT; cdr3_aa: CASNPSDRAYNSPLHF
v_call: TRBV5-1; clone_size: -; j_call: TRBJ1-6; d_call: -; cdr3_nt: TGCGCCAGCAGTGCTACGGGCGGTAATTCACCCCTCCACTTT; cdr3_aa: CASSATGGNSPLHF
v_call: TRBV28; clone_size: -; j_call: TRBJ1-4; d_call: -; cdr3_nt: TGTGCCAGCACTGACCTAGGGACAACTAATGAAAAACTGTTTTTT; cdr3_aa: CASTDLGTTNEKLFF
v_call: TRBV7-8; clone_size: -; j_call: TRBJ1-3; d_call: -; cdr3_nt: TGTGCCAGCAGCCCCGAGGGTGGAAACACCATATATTTT; cdr3_aa: CASSPEGGNTIYF
v_call: TRBV6-5; clone_size: -; j_call: TRBJ1-4; d_call: -; cdr3_nt: TGTGCCAGCGCACAGGGATGGTCTGAAAAACTGTTTTTT; cdr3_aa: CASAQGWSEKLFF
v_call: TRBV28; clone_size: -; j_call: TRBJ2-7; d_call: -; cdr3_nt: TGTGCCAGCAGTTTCGGGCAGGGAGCGCAGTACTTC; cdr3_aa: CASSFGQGAQYF
v_call: TRBV28; clone_size: -; j_call: TRBJ2-2; d_call: -; cdr3_nt: TGTGCCAGCAGTTTACGAGGAGGGGCCGGGGAGCTGTTTTTT; cdr3_aa: CASSLRGGAGELFF
v_call: TRBV12-3/TRBV12-4; clone_size: -; j_call: TRBJ1-1; d_call: TRBD1; cdr3_nt: TGTGCCAGCAGCGGACAGGGGAACACTGAAGCTTTCTTT; cdr3_aa: CASSGQGNTEAFF
v_call: TRBV6-2/TRBV6-3; clone_size: -; j_call: TRBJ2-5; d_call: -; cdr3_nt: TGTGCCAGCAGTTACGGGCAGGGCGGAGAGACCCAGTACTTC; cdr3_aa: CASSYGQGGETQYF
v_call: TRBV5-5; clone_size: -; j_call: TRBJ1-5; d_call: TRBD1; cdr3_nt: TGTGCCAGCAGCTCTGGGACAGGCCAGCCCCAGCATTTT; cdr3_aa: CASSSGTGQPQHF
v_call: TRBV7-9; clone_size: -; j_call: TRBJ2-3; d_call: TRBD1; cdr3_nt: TGTGCCACCCAGCGACAGGGGCTCACAGATACGCAGTATTTT; cdr3_aa: CATQRQGLTDTQYF
v_call: TRBV4-3; clone_size: -; j_call: TRBJ2-2; d_call: TRBD2; cdr3_nt: TGCGCCAGCAGCCAAGAGTCTTCGGCGGGGGGTTACACCGGGGAGCTGTTTTTT; cdr3_aa: CASSQESSAGGYTGELFF
v_call: TRBV5-4; clone_size: -; j_call: TRBJ1-1; d_call: TRBD1; cdr3_nt: TGTGCCAGCAGCGCCCGGACAGGGGCTGAAGCTTTCTTT; cdr3_aa: CASSARTGAEAFF
v_call: TRBV28; clone_size: -; j_call: TRBJ2-3; d_call: -; cdr3_nt: TGTGCCAGCAGTCCTGCGGGGGCACACAGCACAGATACGCAGTATTTT; cdr3_aa: CASSPAGAHSTDTQYF
v_call: TRBV25-1; clone_size: -; j_call: TRBJ2-7; d_call: -; cdr3_nt: TGTGCCAGCAGCCCCACCCGGGGCGCCACCTACGAGCAGTACTTC; cdr3_aa: CASSPTRGATYEQYF
v_call: TRBV5-6; clone_size: -; j_call: TRBJ1-5; d_call: -; cdr3_nt: TGTGCCAGCAGCTTGGGGGCGAGCGGCAATCAGCCCCAGCATTTT; cdr3_aa: CASSLGASGNQPQHF
v_call: TRBV18; clone_size: -; j_call: TRBJ2-7; d_call: -; cdr3_nt: TGTGCCAGCTCACCCGGGCCGACCTCCTACGAGCAGTACTTC; cdr3_aa: CASSPGPTSYEQYF
v_call: TRBV10-3; clone_size: once; j_call: TRBJ1-1; d_call: -; cdr3_nt: TGTGCCATCAGTTCCGACGGCATGAACACTGAAGCTTTCTTT; cdr3_aa: CAISSDGMNTEAFF
v_call: TRBV18; clone_size: -; j_call: TRBJ2-7; d_call: -; cdr3_nt: TGTGCCAGCTCAGGGGGGACACTTGCCTACGAGCAGTACTTC; cdr3_aa: CASSGGTLAYEQYF
v_call: TRBV5-5; clone_size: -; j_call: TRBJ1-4; d_call: -; cdr3_nt: TGTGCCAGCAGCTTGGAACAGTCCGCAACTAATGAAAAACTGTTTTTT; cdr3_aa: CASSLEQSATNEKLFF
v_call: TRBV5-1; clone_size: -; j_call: TRBJ2-5; d_call: -; cdr3_nt: TGCGCCAGCAGGGGGGACCGCCAAGAGACCCAGTACTTC; cdr3_aa: CASRGDRQETQYF
v_call: TRBV7-2; clone_size: -; j_call: TRBJ1-3; d_call: -; cdr3_nt: TGTGCCAGCAGGGCCATGGGGGCAGCGGGAAACACCATATATTTT; cdr3_aa: CASRAMGAAGNTIYF
v_call: TRBV18; clone_size: -; j_call: TRBJ1-4; d_call: -; cdr3_nt: TGTGCCAGCTCACCACCCGTTAATGAAAAACTGTTTTTT; cdr3_aa: CASSPPVNEKLFF
v_call: TRBV6-2/TRBV6-3; clone_size: -; j_call: TRBJ1-5; d_call: -; cdr3_nt: TGTGCCAGCAGTTACCTCGGGGGCCAGCCCCAGCATTTT; cdr3_aa: CASSYLGGQPQHF
v_call: TRBV28; clone_size: -; j_call: TRBJ2-7; d_call: -; cdr3_nt: TGTGCCAGCACCCCCCCCCAGGTTTACGAGCAGTACTTC; cdr3_aa: CASTPPQVYEQYF
v_call: TRBV7-2; clone_size: -; j_call: TRBJ2-7; d_call: TRBD1; cdr3_nt: TGTGCCAGCAGCTTGTGGACAGGGGTGTACGAGCAGTACTTC; cdr3_aa: CASSLWTGVYEQYF
v_call: TRBV29-1; clone_size: -; j_call: TRBJ2-3; d_call: TRBD2; cdr3_nt: TGCAGCGTTGTTGCGGGGGGCTCCACTAGCACAGATACGCAGTATTTT; cdr3_aa: CSVVAGGSTSTDTQYF
v_call: TRBV6-6; clone_size: -; j_call: TRBJ1-3; d_call: TRBD1; cdr3_nt: TGTGCCAGCAGTCCGGGGCGGGGACAGGTCTTTTCCTCTGGAAACACCATATATTTT; cdr3_aa: CASSPGRGQVFSSGNTIYF
v_call: TRBV14; clone_size: -; j_call: TRBJ1-2; d_call: TRBD1; cdr3_nt: TGTGCCAGCAGCTACGGGACAGTCTATGGCTACACCTTC; cdr3_aa: CASSYGTVYGYTF
v_call: TRBV19; clone_size: -; j_call: TRBJ1-2; d_call: TRBD1; cdr3_nt: TGTGCCAGTAGAGGACAGGGCGAGAGCTATGGCTACACCTTC; cdr3_aa: CASRGQGESYGYTF
v_call: TRBV16; clone_size: -; j_call: TRBJ1-1; d_call: TRBD1; cdr3_nt: TGTGCCAGCAGTCCTCTAGACAGGGGTGGTAGTAACACTGAAGCTTTCTTT; cdr3_aa: CASSPLDRGGSNTEAFF